One sample yielded the 11 T cell receptor beta chains listed below, sequenced in a study of spatial heterogeneity in lung cancer. Via MiXCR, TCRdb re-called the 5' RACE reads, giving one row per CDR3 protein. Of 5,500 to 7,000 distinct CDR3 sequences listed, 7.7% were seen once; the top ten hold around 28%. Study-level findings and limits: The number of expanded tumor alpha and beta chains correlated with mutation number.

Time point here: sample taken at primary tumor resection. The antigens of these receptors remain unknown. The sequencing here drew on lung tumor tissue, taken at surgery. These receptors were collected from a female donor with early-stage non-small cell lung cancer.

At least ten counts were recorded for this clonotype. The size of this beta chain means little, since it is a stray read in a library made for alpha chains. The chain has TRBV2 and TRBJ2-7; 7 nucleotides agree with TRBD1. This CDR3 comprises 16 residues. V lost 7 bases and J lost 2; bases outside the gene matches: 14. Per the germline V gene, CDR1 is SNHLY and CDR2 is FYNNEI. The CDR3 DNA is TGTGCCAGCAACCTGGGACAGACAACCGAGGCCTACGAGCAGTACTTC. Its translation: CASNLGQTTEAYEQYF.

Relative to its sample, this clonotype is medium-sized. This beta chain turned up in a library designed for alpha chains; as an off-target read, its abundance says little. The V call is TRBV7-8, the J call TRBJ2-1; TRBD2 matches 11 bases. Germline-derived CDR1 and CDR2 are SGHVS and FQNEAQ. J gave up 4 bases and V 5 bases, and 4 bases lay outside the gene matches. The CDR3 is 15 amino acids. CDR3 DNA sequence: TGTGCCAGCAGCCCCCGACTAGCGGGGTACAATGAGCAGTTCTTC. It specifies CASSPRLAGYNEQFF.

There are many counts of this clonotype. This beta chain is off target for a library built for alpha chains, so its abundance means little. V gene TRBV14 combines with J gene TRBJ2-1, with unresolved D. Germline-derived CDR1 and CDR2 are SGHDN and FVKESK. The CDR3 has 12 amino acids. The germline V and J ends were trimmed by 3 bases and 10 bases, with 10 bases remaining between them. The CDR3 sequence: CASSQGPWEQFF. The CDR3 coding sequence is TGTGCCAGCAGCCAGGGCCCCTGGGAGCAGTTCTTC.

This clonotype has a count of ten or more. This beta chain is a stray sequence in a library constructed for alpha chains; its clone size is not meaningful. The J gene is TRBJ2-7, the V gene TRBV19; D is unclear. Trimming shortened V by 4 bases and J by 4 bases, and 20 bases separated the two germline ends. The CDR3 has 16 amino acids. CDR1 and CDR2 (germline): LNHDA, SQIVND (reference sequence). The CDR3 DNA is TGTGCCAGTAGTACCCGGACGGACGTTATACCGTACGAGCAGTACTTC. This gives the protein CASSTRTDVIPYEQYF.

This clonotype was picked up many times. This beta chain came through as a stray read in a library set up for alpha chains, and its size says little. The rearrangement uses TRBV21-1 and TRBJ1-2; TRBD1, the D gene given by the table, was not confirmed from the DNA. TRBV21-1 is a pseudogene locus. The CDR3 consists of 14 residues. The CDR3 DNA reads TGTGCCAGCAGCATCAGGGGACAGGGAGGTGGCTACACCTTC. Its translation is CASSIRGQGGGYTF.

This clonotype was counted ten times or more. This beta chain is off target for a library built for alpha chains, so its abundance means little. The chain uses TRBV28 and TRBJ2-5; D is possibly TRBD2 (5 bases). The CDR3 has 14 residues. V lost 2 bases, J lost 5 bases, and 12 bases lay in between. Germline V gene data show CDR1 as MDHEN and CDR2 as SYDVKM. The CDR3 nucleotides are TGTGCCAGCAGTTTAGGCCTAGCTGTGGAGACCCAGTACTTC. This codes for CASSLGLAVETQYF.

This clonotype has a count of ten or more. Since the library was made to target alpha chains, this beta chain is a stray read and its abundance is not meaningful. The chain carries TRBV10-3 and TRBJ1-5, with D perhaps matching TRBD1 (5 bases). The CDR3 consists of 13 residues. The germline CDR1 and CDR2 sequences are ENHRY and SYGVKD. Trimming shortened V by 6 bases and J by 1 base, and 7 bases separated the two germline ends. CDR3 bases: TGTGCCATCAGCCGGGACAGCAATCAGCCCCAGCATTTT. Its translation is CAISRDSNQPQHF.

This clonotype qualifies as medium-sized. Found in a library prepared for alpha chains, this beta chain is an off-target read, and its abundance has little meaning. J is TRBJ1-1 and V is TRBV3-1, with D uncertain. This CDR3 has 16 amino acids. Trimming took 0 bases from V and 2 from J, leaving 13 bases between them. Germline CDR1 reads LGHDT; CDR2 reads YNNKEL (reference sequence). The CDR3 sequence is CASSQEWRARNTEAFF. CDR3 in DNA: TGTGCCAGCAGCCAAGAGTGGCGGGCGCGAAACACTGAAGCTTTCTTT.

In this sample, this clonotype is medium-sized (0.01 to 0.1%). Found in a library prepared for alpha chains, this beta chain is an off-target read, and its abundance has little meaning. This chain joins TRBV30 and TRBJ2-7; 11 bases agree with TRBD1. This CDR3 has 14 amino acids. Trimming at V came to 3 bases and at J to 3 bases, leaving 4 bases not matched to a gene. Germline V gene sequence: CDR1 GTSNPN, CDR2 SVGIG (reference sequence). In nucleotides, the CDR3 is TGTGCCTGGAGCCCGGGACAGGGGGTCTACGAGCAGTACTTC. Translating it yields CAWSPGQGVYEQYF.

Turning to this clonotype: For a library built for alpha chains, this beta chain is a stray read; little rests on its size. The CDR3 loop is CSAKGLADVAKNIQYF. CDR3 coding DNA: TGCAGTGCTAAGGGACTAGCGGATGTAGCCAAAAACATTCAGTACTTC. This rearrangement joins TRBV20-1 to TRBJ2-4, with TRBD2 matching over 11 bases. J gave up 0 bases and V 4 bases, and 5 bases lay outside the gene matches. The CDR3 covers 16 residues. Germline CDR1 is DFQATT and CDR2 is SNEGSKA (reference sequence).

By proportion, this clonotype is medium-sized (0.01 to 0.1%). With the library built for alpha chains, this beta chain is off target and its frequency is not meaningful. The V gene is TRBV15, the J gene TRBJ2-5, with D uncertain. Per germline, CDR1 LNHNV and CDR2 YYDKDF (reference sequence). V dropped 0 bases and J dropped 3 bases, with 14 bases sitting between them. This CDR3 region has 16 residues. CDR3 amino acids: CATSRDGGRREETQYF. The CDR3 bases are TGTGCCACCAGCAGAGATGGCGGACGCCGCGAAGAGACCCAGTACTTC. The variable domain in full, completed from reference TRBV15 and TRBJ2-5, reads DAMVIQNPRYQVTQFGKPVTLSCSQTLNHNVMYWYQQKSSQAPKLLFHYYDKDFNNEADTPDNFQSRRPNTSFCFLDIRSPGLGDTAMYLCATSRDGGRREETQYFGPGTRLLVL.